This T cell receptor beta chain is from a study of beta chain features in type 1 diabetes. Expressed TCRB transcripts were sequenced, since all the RNA that had been isolated was reverse transcribed. Only in-frame clones appear in the TCRdb table, and some are missing; sequencing was by immunoSEQ multiplex PCR. This sample has over 65,000 clones; 25% to 35% occur once, and the top ten carry 0.4% to 0.45%. This clone was seen only a few times. The length of the CDR3 is 20 residues. Trimming removed 6 bases at V and 0 bases at J, with 24 bases between. Germline V gene lookup returns CDR1 MGHRA and CDR2 YSYEKL.

The sample was stem cell memory CD4+ T cells from blood. The chain uses TRBV4-1 and TRBJ2-6; D uncertain. This TCR derives from a woman under 30 in good health. The CDR3 here is CASSQSTLAVLRSGANVLTF. CDR3 in DNA: TGCGCCAGCAGTCAATCCACCCTTGCGGTCTTGCGCTCTGGGGCCAACGTCCTGACTTTC.